This record looks at one T cell receptor (beta chain) sequence and its context. Germline V lookup: CDR1 MDHEN, CDR2 SYDVKM. The CDR3 extends over 15 amino acids. Trimming removed 5 bases at V and 2 bases at J, with 14 bases between. This entry is derived from a study of blood T cell repertoires in COVID-19. Across the study: COVID-19 samples from acute and convalescent phases originated in the United States, Italy and Spain. PBMCs, B-cell-depleted T cells, or T cells provided the cDNA or gDNA that made up the material.

TCRdb's copy holds only in-frame clones and misses some; the assay was immunoSEQ multiplex PCR. The repertoire consists of tens of thousands of clones, with 90% occurring once and the leading ten covering just under 8.5%. Sequenced input: peripheral blood. This receptor was obtained from a human donor with active COVID-19. The donor label of this sample is uncertain. The chain combines TRBV28 with TRBJ2-3; TRBD1 is a possible D gene (6 bases). The CDR3 spells CASSPTGQNTDTQYF. For the CDR3, the DNA is TGTGCCAGCAGTCCCACCGGACAGAACACAGATACGCAGTATTTT.